Following are 32 T cell receptor beta chains from one sample sequenced in a study of beta chain features in type 1 diabetes (dated by TCRdb to the late 2010s). Receptors were amplified or captured by the immunoSEQ multiplex PCR assay. All of the isolated RNA was reverse transcribed with the High Capacity cDNA Reverse Transcription Kit, so expressed TCRB transcripts were sequenced. The source is immuneACCESS, and TCRdb retained only in-frame sequences with V and J called. Part of the clones is not carried over; for the studies checked, unresolved V genes explain less than half of this, and the remainder is unexplained. In this sample the table shows 900,000 or so clones, roughly a sixth of which occur a single time. 0.023% of the sample belongs to the ten largest clones. The sequencing sample was made of naive CD4+ T cells from blood. What this sample's cell subset or site label stands for: true naive CD4+ T cells. All receptors derive from a young woman in good health.

V gene TRBV9 combines with J gene TRBJ2-3; 7 bases are shared with TRBD2. Germline V gene data show CDR1 as SGDLS and CDR2 as YYNGEE. The CDR3 covers 15 residues. The J segment lost 8 bases and the V segment lost 0 bases, leaving 9 bases of the junction unmatched. CDR3 region: CASSVVGGREVTQYF. In DNA form, the CDR3 reads TGTGCCAGCAGCGTAGTGGGCGGCCGGGAGGTTACGCAGTATTTT.

This chain joins TRBV28 and TRBJ1-1; no clear D. Trimming left V 2 bases short and J 5 bases short, with 12 bases between. CDR1 is MDHEN, CDR2 SYDVKM, per germline. This CDR3 has 14 amino acids. The CDR3 loop reads CASSLVGLGTEAFF. CDR3 DNA sequence: TGTGCCAGCAGTTTAGTGGGGTTGGGTACTGAAGCTTTCTTT.

This clone was found a few times. The rearrangement joins TRBV7-2 to TRBJ2-1; D may be TRBD2 (5 bases). Germline CDR1 reads SGHTA; CDR2 reads FQGNSA. The CDR3 covers 14 residues. The V and J ends lost 5 bases and 8 bases respectively, with 16 bases between them. The CDR3 coding sequence is TGTGCCAGCAGCCCGACACGGGATGGGCATGAGCAGTTCTTC. Its translation: CASSPTRDGHEQFF.

This clone came up a few times. Other nucleotide sequences in the sample specify the same CDR3. Written as DNA, the CDR3 is TGTGCCAGCTCACCGGCTGGCACTGAAGCTTTCTTT. Its translation is CASSPAGTEAFF. V and J are TRBV18 and TRBJ1-1; D not certain. V dropped 3 bases and J dropped 4 bases, with 6 bases sitting between them. Germline values: CDR1 KGHSH, CDR2 LQKENI. The CDR3 contains 12 residues.

The chain combines TRBV9 with TRBJ2-1, with D possibly matching TRBD2 (5 bases). The germline V gene has CDR1 SGDLS and CDR2 YYNGEE. The V gene lost 0 bases and the J gene lost 7 bases, with 17 bases spanning the gap. The CDR3 length is 16 residues. The DNA of the CDR3 is TGTGCCAGCAGCGTAGGTATAGCGCAAGAACGGAATGAGCAGTTCTTC. This encodes CASSVGIAQERNEQFF.

CDR3 protein: CASSKSRHREAGELFF. DNA of the CDR3: TGTGCCAGCAGCAAATCCCGACACAGGGAGGCCGGGGAGCTGTTTTTT. The genes are TRBV7-9 and TRBJ2-2; D possibly matches TRBD1 or TRBD2 (6 bases each). The CDR3 has 16 residues. V was cut by 5 bases and J by 6 bases, with 19 bases left in between. The germline V gene has CDR1 SEHNR and CDR2 FQNEAQ (reference sequence).

V gene TRBV7-2 combines with J gene TRBJ2-7; 7 positions match TRBD2. The V and J ends lost 2 bases and 2 bases, in that order; junction bases with no gene match: 0. The germline gives CDR1 SGHTA, CDR2 FQGNSA. CDR3 length: 13 amino acids. As DNA, the CDR3 is TGTGCCAGCAGCTTAACTAGCGCCTACGAGCAGTACTTC. It encodes CASSLTSAYEQYF.

A few counts support this clone. The chain is built from TRBV28 and TRBJ1-5; no definite D call. V shed 4 bases and J shed 6 bases, with 10 bases lying between them. Germline lookup yields CDR1 MDHEN and CDR2 SYDVKM. There are 13 residues in the CDR3. The CDR3 coding sequence is TGTGCCAGCAGTTGGTCTCTCCCTCAGCCCCAGCATTTT. Protein sequence: CASSWSLPQPQHF. The entire variable domain, with the rest obtained from reference TRBV28 and TRBJ1-5, is as follows: DVKVTQSSRYLVKRTGEKVFLECVQDMDHENMFWYRQDPGLGLRLIYFSYDVKMKEKGDIPEGYSVSREKKERFSLILESASTNQTSMYLCASSWSLPQPQHFGDGTRLSIL.

For this clone: This sample includes further DNA sequences coding for the same CDR3. The chain recombines TRBV7-8 with TRBJ2-5, with 9 bases fitting TRBD1. The CDR3 has 13 amino acids. Looked up from germline, CDR1 is SGHVS and CDR2 is FQNEAQ. After removal of 5 bases from V and 5 bases from J, the junction contained 3 bases not matched to a gene. CDR3 bases: TGTGCCAGCAGCCGAGACAGGGGGGAGACCCAGTACTTC. Translation: CASSRDRGETQYF. The whole variable domain, remainder taken from reference TRBV7-8 and TRBJ2-5, is GAGVSQSPRYKVAKRGQDVALRCDPISGHVSLFWYQQALGQGPEFLTYFQNEAQLDKSGLPSDRFFAERPEGSVSTLKIQRTQQEDSAVYLCASSRDRGETQYFGPGTRLLVL.

This clone was counted only a few times. The chain combines TRBV11-2 with TRBJ2-5, with 12 bases aligning to TRBD2. The CDR3 runs 15 residues. CDR1 SGHAT and CDR2 FQNNGV come from the germline V gene. Unmatched junction bases numbered 5, after V lost 5 bases and J lost 4 bases. In DNA form, the CDR3 reads TGTGCCAGCAGCCAGCTAGCGGGAGGGATAGAGACCCAGTACTTC. Translated, it gives CASSQLAGGIETQYF. Drawing the rest from reference TRBV11-2 and TRBJ2-5, the complete variable domain is EAGVAQSPRYKIIEKRQSVAFWCNPISGHATLYWYQQILGQGPKLLIQFQNNGVVDDSQLPKDRFSAERLKGVDSTLKIQPAKLEDSAVYLCASSQLAGGIETQYFGPGTRLLVL.

The V gene is TRBV7-9, the J gene TRBJ1-2, with D unresolved. CDR1 and CDR2 from the germline V gene are SEHNR and FQNEAQ (reference sequence). The V end was cut by 5 bases, the J end by 13 bases, with 11 bases between. CDR3 size: 10 residues. The CDR3 region has the DNA TGTGCCAGCAGCCCACTCCCAGTCACCTTC. Protein: CASSPLPVTF.

The chain links TRBV2 to TRBJ1-2, with unresolved D. Trimming took 4 bases from V and 1 from J, leaving 7 bases between them. This CDR3 region has 13 residues. Per the germline V gene, CDR1 is SNHLY and CDR2 is FYNNEI. CDR3 nucleotides: TGTGCCAGCAGTGGACAACATAACTATGGCTACACCTTC. Its translation is CASSGQHNYGYTF.

This chain joins TRBV28 and TRBJ2-7, with 8 bases lining up with TRBD2. The ends lost 7 bases at V and 6 bases at J; junction bases unmatched: 8. Per the germline V gene, CDR1 is MDHEN and CDR2 is SYDVKM. The CDR3 spans 13 residues. The CDR3 region is CASTRGGRSEQYF. The CDR3 coding sequence is TGTGCCAGCACCCGGGGGGGCCGCTCCGAGCAGTACTTC. Filled out from reference TRBV28 and TRBJ2-7, the complete variable domain reads DVKVTQSSRYLVKRTGEKVFLECVQDMDHENMFWYRQDPGLGLRLIYFSYDVKMKEKGDIPEGYSVSREKKERFSLILESASTNQTSMYLCASTRGGRSEQYFGPGTRLTVT.

This chain uses TRBV10-1 with TRBJ2-7, with 13 bases matching TRBD2. Trimming cost V 5 bases and J 0 bases; bases outside gene matches: 4. Germline loops: CDR1 WNHNN, CDR2 SYGVQD (reference sequence). This CDR3 has 16 amino acids. The CDR3 nucleotides read TGCGCCAGCAGTCCCGGACTAGCGGGAGCCTCCTACGAGCAGTACTTC. Translated, it gives CASSPGLAGASYEQYF.

This clone was recorded a few times. The chain carries TRBV7-3 and TRBJ2-1; 8 nucleotides match TRBD2. V lost 3 bases, J lost 7 bases, and 8 bases stayed unmatched. The CDR3 contains 15 residues. From germline, CDR1 is SGHTA and CDR2 FQGTGA. The CDR3, as DNA: TGTGCCAGCAGCTTGAGCCGGGAGGGTTGGAATGAGCAGTTCTTC. Translated: CASSLSREGWNEQFF.

The J gene is TRBJ2-1, the V gene TRBV7-9; 14 bases are a match to TRBD2. Losses at the gene ends were 4 bases for V and 6 bases for J; bases not matched to a gene: 8. This CDR3 comprises 17 residues. Germline V gives CDR1 SEHNR, CDR2 FQNEAQ (reference sequence). CDR3 in DNA: TGTGCCAGCAGCTGGGCCTCCGGGACTAGCGGGAGCAATGAGCAGTTCTTC. This sequence encodes CASSWASGTSGSNEQFF. Variable domain in full (rest from reference TRBV7-9 and TRBJ2-1): DTGVSQNPRHKITKRGQNVTFRCDPISEHNRLYWYRQTLGQGPEFLTYFQNEAQLEKSRLLSDRFSAERPKGSFSTLEIQRTEQGDSAMYLCASSWASGTSGSNEQFFGPGTRLTVL.

This clone has only a few counts. The CDR3 sequence: CASSLMGRLNTEAFF. The CDR3 bases are TGTGCCAGCAGCTTAATGGGTCGACTGAACACTGAAGCTTTCTTT. The rearrangement joins TRBV7-8 to TRBJ1-1; D not resolved. The germline CDR1 and CDR2 sequences are SGHVS and FQNEAQ. The V gene lost 2 bases and the J gene lost 0 bases, with 10 bases spanning the gap. The CDR3 loop spans 15 amino acids.

This clone showed up just once. This chain links TRBV27 with TRBJ1-2, with D uncertain. The germline V gene has CDR1 MNHEY and CDR2 SMNVEV (reference sequence). The CDR3 runs to 15 residues. V dropped 1 base and J dropped 3 bases, with 12 bases sitting between them. The DNA for the CDR3 is TGTGCCAGCAGTTTATGGTACGGGGTTGACTATGGCTACACCTTC. As protein: CASSLWYGVDYGYTF.

This clone was observed a few times. The chain employs TRBV19 and TRBJ2-1; D gene unclear. The length of the CDR3 is 14 residues. The V gene's germline CDR1 is LNHDA and CDR2 SQIVND (reference sequence). V was shortened by 0 bases and J by 7 bases, with 10 bases between the two germline ends. The CDR3 DNA reads as TGTGCCAGTAGTATAGAGGCTAGTCGGAATGAGCAGTTCTTC. Protein sequence: CASSIEASRNEQFF.

This clone was seen only a few times. The V and J genes are TRBV14 and TRBJ1-2, with 10 positions matching TRBD1. The germline V gene has CDR1 SGHDN and CDR2 FVKESK. This CDR3 comprises 14 residues. V gave up 4 bases and J gave up 4 bases; unmatched junction bases: 3. Here the CDR3 reads CASSPRTGGYGYTF. In nucleotides, the CDR3 is TGTGCCAGCAGCCCGCGGACAGGGGGCTATGGCTACACCTTC.

This clone was seen a few times. The chain recombines TRBV9 with TRBJ2-5, with unresolved D. The CDR3 contains 15 residues. Trimming removed 4 bases from V and 4 bases from J, with 17 bases in between. From germline, CDR1 is SGDLS and CDR2 YYNGEE. In DNA form, the CDR3 reads TGTGCCAGCAGCCCACGACCAGCGAGCACAGAGACCCAGTACTTC. This gives the protein CASSPRPASTETQYF.

The sample holds a few counts of this clone. J is TRBJ2-1 and V is TRBV2, with D perhaps TRBD2 (6 bases). Deletions cut 7 bases from V and 7 bases from J, with 17 bases between. Per germline, CDR1 SNHLY and CDR2 FYNNEI. The CDR3 consists of 14 residues. The CDR3 region has the DNA TGTGCCAGCATCCCCCGGGAGCGCGGAAATGAGCAGTTCTTC. Translated, it gives CASIPRERGNEQFF.

This clone occurred a few times. The V gene is TRBV9, the J gene TRBJ2-5, with 7 bases aligning to TRBD2. The CDR3 is 16 amino acids. The junction had 10 bases not matched to a gene; V was cut back by 0 bases and J by 5 bases. Germline CDR1 SGDLS, CDR2 YYNGEE. This CDR3 is CASSVGGGSPRETQYF. Written as DNA, the CDR3 is TGTGCCAGCAGCGTAGGGGGCGGGAGCCCTCGGGAGACCCAGTACTTC.

V and J are TRBV7-9 and TRBJ2-2; D may match TRBD1 or TRBD2 (5 bases each). Deletions cut 2 bases from V and 6 bases from J, with 16 bases between. This CDR3 is built from 16 residues. The germline gives CDR1 SEHNR, CDR2 FQNEAQ (reference sequence). CDR3 amino acids: CASSLSSGTLAGELFF. For the CDR3, the DNA is TGTGCCAGCAGCTTATCTTCGGGGACCTTGGCCGGGGAGCTGTTTTTT.

This clone turned up a few times. The J gene is TRBJ1-1, the V gene TRBV28; TRBD1 aligns across 9 bases. Germline V lookup: CDR1 MDHEN, CDR2 SYDVKM. The ends lost 5 bases at V and 7 bases at J; junction bases unmatched: 2. This CDR3 has 12 amino acids. This CDR3 is CASSVGQGEAFF. The CDR3 region has the DNA TGTGCCAGCAGTGTGGGACAGGGTGAAGCTTTCTTT.

This chain connects TRBV11-2 to TRBJ2-1; no reliable D call. Germline CDR1 and CDR2: SGHAT and FQNNGV. V was cut by 1 base and J by 9 bases, with 16 bases left in between. This CDR3 spans 15 amino acids. The CDR3 loop is CASSLVAGKRSEQFF. In nucleotides, the CDR3 is TGTGCCAGCAGCTTAGTCGCTGGGAAACGCAGTGAGCAGTTCTTC.

V and J are TRBV7-2 and TRBJ2-6, with 10 bases identical to TRBD1. This CDR3 spans 17 amino acids. The germline CDR1 and CDR2 sequences are SGHTA and FQGNSA. Trimming took 1 base from V and 2 from J; bases not matched to a gene: 2. CDR3 sequence: CASSLVTGGAGANVLTF. The DNA for the CDR3 is TGTGCCAGCAGCTTAGTGACAGGGGGCGCTGGGGCCAACGTCCTGACTTTC.

The CDR3 is CASSLVVREGRRPYEQYF. The CDR3 bases are TGTGCCAGCAGCTTAGTTGTCCGAGAGGGCAGAAGACCCTACGAGCAGTACTTC. This chain links TRBV7-2 with TRBJ2-7; maybe TRBD2 (5 bases). V was trimmed by 1 base and J by 2 bases, leaving 21 bases between them. The germline V gene has CDR1 SGHTA and CDR2 FQGNSA. The CDR3 contains 18 residues.

This clone was counted between two and nine times. The chain uses TRBV11-2 and TRBJ2-5; no reliable D call. CDR1 and CDR2 from the germline V gene are SGHAT and FQNNGV. Trimming took 2 bases from V and 1 from J, leaving 5 bases between them. The CDR3 covers 13 residues. The CDR3 reads CASSLIPQETQYF. In DNA form, the CDR3 reads TGTGCCAGCAGCTTAATTCCCCAAGAGACCCAGTACTTC.

Comment on this clone: The same CDR3 also results from other DNA sequences found in this sample. V usage is TRBV20-1 and J usage is TRBJ2-7; D remains ambiguous. CDR1 is DFQATT and CDR2 is SNEGSKA in the germline V gene (reference sequence). The length of the CDR3 is 11 residues. The V end lost 1 base, the J end lost 3 bases, and 4 bases lay between the germline ends. CDR3 amino acids: CSARAVYEQYF. CDR3 nucleotide sequence: TGCAGTGCTAGAGCAGTCTACGAGCAGTACTTC.

The chain is built from TRBV4-1 and TRBJ2-7; D might be TRBD1 (5 bases). Germline assignment: CDR1 MGHRA and CDR2 YSYEKL. The V gene lost 0 bases and the J gene lost 3 bases, with 9 bases spanning the gap. The CDR3 extends over 14 amino acids. The CDR3 nucleotides are TGCGCCAGCAGCCAAGAAGCAGGGCGCTACGAGCAGTACTTC. Protein: CASSQEAGRYEQYF.

The chain recombines TRBV20-1 with TRBJ2-7; 7 bases fit TRBD1. This CDR3 is 11 amino acids long. Trimming removed 6 bases from V and 5 bases from J; junction bases left unmatched: 4. From germline, CDR1 is DFQATT and CDR2 SNEGSKA (reference sequence). CDR3 loop: CSAPRGHEQYF. CDR3 DNA: TGCAGTGCCCCGAGGGGGCACGAGCAGTACTTC.